This T cell receptor beta chain was sequenced in a study of blood T cell repertoires in COVID-19. The overall study: Spain, Italy and the United States supplied samples that represented acute and convalescent COVID-19. From T cells, B-cell-depleted T cells, or PBMCs came the material, which was cDNA or gDNA.

Per germline, CDR1 MRHNA and CDR2 SNTAGT. V was shortened by 8 bases and J by 3 bases, with 11 bases between the two germline ends. This CDR3 region has 13 residues. The authors' processing: Amplification with reference gene primers provided the estimates of nucleated cell counts. The data were produced by immunoSEQ multiplex PCR, yet TCRdb's version contains in-frame clones alone and is incomplete. D and trimming were read from the DNA, whereas the V and J calls and clone size are those reported in that table. The sample lists some 130,000 clones, more than 75% occurring once. V usage is TRBV6-4 and J usage is TRBJ1-5; unclear D gene. Source material: peripheral blood. The clonotype originates from a woman aged 60-75 years with acute or convalescent COVID-19. CDR3 in amino acids: CASSYSINQPQHF. CDR3 DNA sequence: TGTGCCAGCTCCTACAGTATCAATCAGCCCCAGCATTTT.